The rows below give T cell receptor beta chains drawn from one sample of a study of blood T cell repertoires in COVID-19. Assay: immunoSEQ multiplex PCR; the TCRdb copy retains only in-frame clones and omits some. The sample shows roughly 200,000 clones, roughly 82% of them seen only once. What was sequenced was PBMCs or T cells enriched from blood (not recorded which). The receptors originated from a man aged 35 to 55 who had recovered from COVID-19. Both conserved end residues are part of each CDR3. D genes are given only for firm matches. Only some rows state a clone size, as once, few, many or a class for expanded clones.

clone_size: .
j_call: TRBJ2-3
v_call: TRBV19
d_call: TRBD2
cdr3_aa: CASSIGGGDSTQYF
cdr3_nt: TGTGCCAGTAGTATAGGGGGAGGGGACTCCACGCAGTATTTT

clone_size: .
j_call: TRBJ2-7
v_call: TRBV18
d_call: .
cdr3_aa: CASSPRGGAGAEQYF
cdr3_nt: TGTGCCAGCTCACCCCGCGGCGGGGCGGGTGCGGAGCAGTACTTC

clone_size: .
j_call: TRBJ1-1
v_call: TRBV2
d_call: TRBD1
cdr3_aa: CASSRGQGNTEAFF
cdr3_nt: TGTGCCAGCTCTCGGGGACAGGGGAACACTGAAGCTTTCTTT

clone_size: .
j_call: TRBJ2-2
v_call: TRBV5-4
d_call: TRBD2
cdr3_aa: CASSSQREGGELFF
cdr3_nt: TGTGCCAGCAGCTCCCAGCGGGAGGGCGGGGAGCTGTTTTTT

clone_size: .
j_call: TRBJ1-1
v_call: TRBV20-1
d_call: .
cdr3_aa: CSAVSYEAFF
cdr3_nt: TGCAGTGCTGTAAGCTATGAAGCTTTCTTT

clone_size: few
j_call: TRBJ2-1
v_call: TRBV10-3
d_call: .
cdr3_aa: CAIMGAGRNLQQFF
cdr3_nt: TGTGCCATCATGGGCGCGGGACGGAACCTACAGCAGTTCTTC

clone_size: .
j_call: TRBJ2-5
v_call: TRBV30
d_call: .
cdr3_aa: CGVETTETQYF
cdr3_nt: TGTGGTGTGGAGACGACAGAGACCCAGTACTTC

clone_size: once
j_call: TRBJ1-2
v_call: TRBV6-2/TRBV6-3
d_call: .
cdr3_aa: CASSGQPFSGYTF
cdr3_nt: TGTGCCAGCAGTGGACAGCCCTTCTCTGGCTACACCTTC

clone_size: few
j_call: TRBJ1-5
v_call: TRBV7-9
d_call: .
cdr3_aa: CASSGREGHNQPQHF
cdr3_nt: TGTGCCAGCAGCGGAAGGGAGGGGCACAATCAGCCCCAGCATTTT

clone_size: .
j_call: TRBJ2-7
v_call: TRBV10-3
d_call: TRBD2
cdr3_aa: CAIRTSGSSYEQYF
cdr3_nt: TGTGCCATCAGGACTAGCGGTAGCTCCTACGAGCAGTACTTC

clone_size: few
j_call: TRBJ1-5
v_call: TRBV2
d_call: .
cdr3_aa: CASSDVDRLAGNQPQHF
cdr3_nt: TGTGCCAGCAGTGATGTGGACAGACTAGCCGGCAATCAGCCCCAGCATTTT

clone_size: .
j_call: TRBJ2-3
v_call: TRBV4-2
d_call: TRBD1
cdr3_aa: CASSQGPQGAGDTQYF
cdr3_nt: TGTGCCAGCAGCCAAGGCCCCCAGGGGGCGGGAGATACGCAGTATTTT

clone_size: once
j_call: TRBJ1-1
v_call: TRBV28
d_call: .
cdr3_aa: CASGSPGLWNTEAFF
cdr3_nt: TGTGCCAGCGGGTCTCCAGGCCTCTGGAACACTGAAGCTTTCTTT

clone_size: .
j_call: TRBJ2-2
v_call: TRBV19
d_call: TRBD2
cdr3_aa: CASRRPPGLAGASTGELFF
cdr3_nt: TGTGCCAGTAGACGCCCACCGGGACTAGCGGGAGCATCGACCGGGGAGCTGTTTTTT

clone_size: .
j_call: TRBJ2-3
v_call: TRBV5-1
d_call: .
cdr3_aa: CASSPDYIGGTQYF
cdr3_nt: TGCGCCAGCAGCCCGGACTATATCGGAGGTACGCAGTATTTT

clone_size: .
j_call: TRBJ1-1
v_call: TRBV6-4
d_call: .
cdr3_aa: CASSVGQPNTEAFF
cdr3_nt: TGTGCCAGCAGTGTAGGACAACCGAACACTGAAGCTTTCTTT

clone_size: .
j_call: TRBJ2-1
v_call: TRBV4-2
d_call: TRBD2
cdr3_aa: CASSLQTSGTVSEQFF
cdr3_nt: TGTGCCAGCAGCCTCCAGACTAGCGGGACGGTCAGTGAGCAGTTCTTC

clone_size: once
j_call: TRBJ2-5
v_call: TRBV11-3
d_call: TRBD1
cdr3_aa: CASSPGTAQETQYF
cdr3_nt: TGTGCCAGCAGCCCCGGGACAGCTCAAGAGACCCAGTACTTC

clone_size: few
j_call: TRBJ1-4
v_call: TRBV5-1
d_call: .
cdr3_aa: CATRLGEREKLFF
cdr3_nt: TGCGCCACCAGATTGGGGGAGAGGGAAAAACTGTTTTTT

clone_size: .
j_call: TRBJ1-5
v_call: TRBV23-1
d_call: .
cdr3_aa: CASSQAGTIGHF
cdr3_nt: TGCGCCAGCAGTCAAGCGGGGACTATCGGGCATTTT

clone_size: .
j_call: TRBJ1-1
v_call: TRBV4-3
d_call: .
cdr3_aa: CASSQDGMGGTEAFF
cdr3_nt: TGCGCCAGCAGCCAAGATGGCATGGGAGGGACTGAAGCTTTCTTT

clone_size: .
j_call: TRBJ1-5
v_call: TRBV10-3
d_call: .
cdr3_aa: CASCPQYNQPQHF
cdr3_nt: TGTGCCTCCTGCCCCCAGTACAATCAGCCCCAGCATTTT

clone_size: .
j_call: TRBJ2-1
v_call: TRBV5-1
d_call: .
cdr3_aa: CASSLGGLRNNEQFF
cdr3_nt: TGCGCCAGCAGCTTGGGGGGACTCCGCAACAATGAGCAGTTCTTC

clone_size: .
j_call: TRBJ1-2
v_call: TRBV6-9
d_call: TRBD1
cdr3_aa: CASHGEGDRGPIGYTF
cdr3_nt: TGTGCCTCACATGGGGAGGGGGACAGGGGGCCGATTGGCTACACCTTC

clone_size: few
j_call: TRBJ1-1
v_call: TRBV2
d_call: TRBD1
cdr3_aa: CASLTGGTEAFF
cdr3_nt: TGTGCCAGCCTAACAGGGGGCACTGAAGCTTTCTTT